This TCR beta chain is from a study of blood T cells in healthy people across ages. Alongside a J-beta primer mix, a sample-barcoded 5' primer served in a second PCR lasting about 6 to 12 cycles. Every sample returned 2.5 million or more CDR3-containing paired-end reads. A single record per CDR3 protein comes from TCRdb applying MiXCR to the 5' RACE reads. Of approximately 880,000 distinct CDR3 sequences detected, under 50% appear once; the ten largest clones hold 13%. General study findings and limits: A strong correlation was seen between TCR beta diversity and naive T cell percentage. Lack of knowledge of donor CMV status possibly confounded expanded clonotype changes.

This clonotype showed up just a few times. Its cognate antigen is unknown. The CDR3 is 15 amino acids. Germline assignment: CDR1 LGHDT and CDR2 YNNKEL (reference sequence). Trimming took off 5 bases at V and 2 bases at J, with 14 bases between the two ends. Sequencing was performed on blood. The clonotype originates from a man under 40 in good health. J is TRBJ2-3 and V is TRBV3-1; the D gene could be TRBD1 or TRBD2 (7 bases each). CDR3 sequence reads: CASSSGGAYTDTQYF. The CDR3 DNA follows: TGTGCCAGCAGCTCAGGGGGGGCGTACACAGATACGCAGTATTTT.